The subject of this entry is one T cell receptor beta chain. The antigen is not known. Sequence at one end of the junction differs from germline and may be a read error. The sample belongs to a study of CD8+CD57+ T cells in acquired aplastic anemia. The overall study: Across the sorted CD4+ and CD8+ cells, DNA amounts averaged roughly 3 ug.

Germline V gives CDR1 KGHDR, CDR2 SFDVKD. This CDR3 comprises 15 residues. According to the study, genomic DNA was the template for TCR beta VDJ and CDR3 profiling. TCRdb analysed the reads with MiXCR anew, one entry per CDR3 protein. The sample gives 35,000 to 45,000 distinct CDR3 sequences, about two thirds of which show up once; 20% to 25% is in the top ten. Study-wide results and limits: Researchers reported that CD8+ Simpson's diversity was not significantly different in patients versus controls.

This clonotype originated in a human donor in good health, serving as a control. Sequenced: sorted CD4+, CD8+, or CD8+CD57+ T cells (not recorded which) from PBMCs. The genes are TRBV24-1 and TRBJ2-2, with D tentatively TRBD1 or TRBD2 (5 bases each). CDR3 residues: CATSDQGMNTGEPFF. The CDR3 DNA reads TGTGCCACCAGTGATCAGGGAATGAACACCGGGGAGCCGTTTTTT.